This TCR beta chain was sequenced for a study of cytomegalovirus exposure and HLA in healthy donors listed by TCRdb under 2017. For the study in its entirety: An earlier analysis of roughly 610 of the donors reported approximately 280 Gb of sequence data and approximately 120 million unique TCR beta sequences obtained from roughly 180 million T cells. An early release that covered more than 550 HLA-typed donors contained approximately 300 gigabases of sequencing data and about 93 million unique TCR sequences. Of the 398 genotyped donors, roughly 76% were placed in the genetic ancestry cluster associated with self-reported Caucasian donors. The study aimed to test whether cataloging public T cell receptors could reveal signatures of past pathogen exposure. The study profiled the T cell repertoires of approximately 700 subjects by immunosequencing and related them to cytomegalovirus serostatus. In addition to the first cohort of around 670 subjects, a separate validation cohort of around 110 different subjects was used. The study combined high-throughput TCR immunosequencing, statistical association of individual TCRs with disease status, and machine learning to predict cytomegalovirus infection status. A later analysis re-analyzed previously published TCR beta repertoires from about 730 donors and added high-resolution HLA genotyping to study TCR occurrence patterns. Rather than using new phenotypic data, the later analysis identified candidate immune exposures from TCR beta sequences and from how often those sequences occurred across donors. In an earlier analysis of roughly 540 of the donors, high-throughput TCR beta sequencing was used to judge whether each TCR beta V gene segment behaved as functional or pseudogenic. Donor age, sex, ethnicity and CMV serostatus were collected together with the repertoire data. A later genetic analysis used genome-wide SNP genotypes for about 55% of the 666 donors, treating that subset as a discovery cohort. All discovery cohort repertoires had been generated on a single sequencing platform. HLA typing covered class I and class II loci at four-digit resolution. The number of donors typed differed by locus, with about 620-630 for A, B, C, DRB1 and DQB1, around 500 for DQA1, about 610 for DPA1, and roughly 450 for DPB1. Four to six DR-DQ haplotypes were handled as single units for association and clustering, since linkage in the cohort was strong. Across some 400 genotyped donors of the cohort, an average of roughly 200,000 unique TCR beta nucleotide sequences per donor were sequenced, and roughly a sixth of those sequences were non-productive. Beyond this particular receptor, the publication reports: A further reported finding was that TCR beta sequences accurately predicted the HLA-A and HLA-B alleles for most subjects in the first cohort. In the study, around 150 TCR beta chains were listed as associated with cytomegalovirus. In a later analysis, most CMV-associated TCR beta chains were found to appear HLA-restricted, with HLA associations seemingly driven largely by CMV exposure. Compared with equally common non-associated chains, HLA-associated TCR beta chains in a later analysis were more clonally expanded and had lower generation probabilities. A later genetic analysis associated a missense DCLRE1C variant with V-gene and J-gene trimming of TCR beta chains, and an independent cohort replicated the association. The authors suggested that the approach could potentially be extended to other disease states and immunological phenotypes. In a later genetic analysis, fewer N-insertions in productive TCRs were reported among donors in an Asian-associated ancestry cluster than the roughly 640-donor mean. Specific HLA alleles were associated with over 15,000 TCR beta sequences at a false discovery rate of 0.05 in a later analysis. In this cohort, only TCR beta chains were sequenced, and detectable features were limited by the absence of alpha or paired-chain data. A few of the identified cytomegalovirus-associated TCR beta chains were confirmed in vitro to be specific for cytomegalovirus antigens. The classifier was reported to diagnose cytomegalovirus status with high specificity and sensitivity in both the original cohort and the validation cohort. While some public TCRs were present in many individuals, most TCR sequences turned up only very rarely across donors. In an earlier analysis of over 550 of the donors, most TCR beta V segments were observed in productive rearrangements about 90% or about 30% of the time, broadly matching IMGT annotations. A later analysis found that TCR association rates varied across HLA loci, with DRB1 alleles showing the most associated TCRs and HLA-C alleles the fewest. Because counts were too low, some 17 rarely observed V segments, including chromosome 9 orphons, were left out of the earlier analysis of about 620 of the donors. The only immune exposure information available for the cohort was CMV serostatus. The sequencing pipeline was judged likely to have produced a cluster of highly shared sequence variants as a technical artifact. The 87-base-pair reads could not distinguish some IMGT-functional V segments, including TRBV6-2 and TRBV6-3, so those segments were excluded. Because HLA typing was unavailable for some donors at each locus, only the typed subset was used in association tests. A later analysis reported that several top co-occurrence clusters appeared linked to parvovirus B19, influenza, CMV and Epstein-Barr virus. Linkage disequilibrium might explain the correlated functional status among segregating V segments, but an unknown experimental factor could not be ruled out. When HLA alleles, especially DR and DQ, strongly co-occurred, attributing TCR associations to individual alleles was difficult. Sequencing depth was assumed to be roughly uniform across donors in the presence/absence analyses, though that assumption may not hold.

The cohort comprised fewer than 750 healthy bone marrow donors. All cohort members were sampled while nominally healthy, although unrecorded immune exposures were likely present. The donor was CMV seropositive and belonged to the group of 250 to 300 seropositive cohort members. Each donor provided a peripheral blood sample, and peripheral blood mononuclear cells were used for TCR beta sequencing. Genomic DNA was extracted from the blood cell samples with the Qiagen DNeasy Blood Extraction Kit. The method behind the library was the immunoSEQ multiplex PCR assay. For the multiplex PCR, a mixture combining 60 forward primers for TCR Vbeta segments and 13 reverse primers for TCR Jbeta segments was used. The CDR3 region of rearranged TCR beta genes was amplified from genomic DNA with a multiplex PCR assay. The amplified TCR beta libraries were sequenced on the Illumina HiSeq System as 87-base-pair reads. On the authors' methods: A later analysis tallied around 82 million unique TCR beta chains across the approximately 670 repertoires, and some 10 million of those chains were shared by two or more donors. To remove PCR and sequencing errors, raw reads were error-corrected and collapsed into unique sequences using a nearest-neighbor algorithm that merged closely related sequences. V, D and J gene segments were assigned by aligning CDR3 sequences to IMGT reference sequences. Each retained sequence needed at least a six-nucleotide match to both a V gene segment and a J gene segment. A rearrangement was called productive if the CDR3 had no stop codons and remained in frame with V and J, and every other rearrangement was called non-productive. CDR3 was defined by IMGT convention, running from the second conserved V-encoded cysteine to the conserved J-encoded phenylalanine. Sequences without an unambiguous match to a single V gene segment were excluded from the earlier analysis of about 600 of the donors. In an earlier analysis of around 600 of the donors, V segments were called functional above 56.7% productive rearrangements and were called segregating when the between-donor standard deviation exceeded 5%. A statistical classification framework was developed to diagnose cytomegalovirus status using the catalog of TCR beta chain sequences. A later analysis assigned V and J genes by comparing TCR nucleotide sequences with IMGT/GENE-DB human TR gene sequences. Using the TCRdist pipeline, a later analysis assigned CDR3 sequences along with most-parsimonious VDJ recombination scenarios. In a later analysis, each TCR beta chain was defined by its CDR3 amino acid sequence together with its V-gene family, and reads without a unique V-gene family were excluded. To address suspected cross-contamination and a sequencing artifact, a later analysis removed over 500 highly shared, low-generation-probability nucleotide sequences. A later analysis calculated a clonal expansion index for each public chain from normalized within-repertoire ranks of inferred template counts. Generation probabilities in a later analysis came from a VDJ recombination model fitted to out-of-frame rearrangements, and those results were checked against IGoR. A later analysis scored TCR-TCR, TCR-HLA and TCR-CMV co-occurrence with hypergeometric tests, applying a repertoire-size bias correction to TCR pairs. To estimate false discovery rates, a later analysis permuted the HLA or CMV assignments 20 times. In a later analysis, co-occurring TCRs were grouped using DBSCAN, and TCRdist sequence similarity was added for clustering within HLA-allele-positive subsets. Co-occurrence clustering excluded repertoires with fewer than 30,000 or more than 120,000 public chains, plus five with anomalous nucleotide sharing. In its TCRdb copy, this immuneACCESS table keeps in-frame sequences only and misses some clones. Where compared with another copy, unresolved V genes explain less than half of these, and the others have no known cause. From that table come the V and J calls and clone size; the DNA was used to work out D and trimming. The sample records 90,000 to 120,000 clones, roughly 70% of which are singletons. The top ten constitute approximately 10% of the sample.

Including the terminal cysteine and phenylalanine, the CDR3 comprises 18 residues. Left in the record is the CDR3 DNA by itself, 54 bases read in frame from the first base. The germline V gene yields MGHRA for CDR1 and YSYEKL for CDR2. The germline V and J ends show losses of 1 base and 2 bases respectively, and no gene match explains 9 bases of the junction. A word on this clone: Its antigen is currently not known. No quality values exist for individual bases; no much larger clone is one base distant.

Here the chain combines TRBV4-1 and TRBJ2-2; 8 bases in the middle match TRBD2. This TCR was recovered from a man between 35 and 55 years old in good health and CMV-seropositive. Input material: PBMCs. The encoded CDR3 is CASSQVPGLAGNTGELFF. At the DNA level, the sequence is TGCGCCAGCAGCCAAGTTCCTGGTCTAGCGGGTAACACCGGGGAGCTGTTTTTT.